This T cell receptor beta chain was captured by sequencing in a study of CD8 T cells in ankylosing spondylitis. Germline V gives CDR1 SGHRS, CDR2 YFSETQ. The CDR3 has 12 residues. With 3 bases removed from V and 6 bases from J, the gap between germline ends came to 8 bases. The sample holds many counts of this clonotype. Its target is unknown. Making use of molecular barcodes, quantitative 5'-RACE generated TCR beta libraries. TCRdb reprocessed the 5' RACE reads with MiXCR, giving one entry per CDR3 protein. The data show about 800,000 distinct CDR3 sequences, approximately 12% seen once. Study-level points and caveats: Within matched ankylosing spondylitis synovial fluid, disease-linked clones were reportedly significantly enriched. Typical of ankylosing spondylitis blood, it appeared, was a TCR beta motif of fewer than 10 highly homologous variants.

Sequencing used blood, either unsorted or a sorted T cell fraction (not recorded which). This chain uses TRBV5-1 with TRBJ2-3; D call uncertain. The clonotype originates from a male donor with ankylosing spondylitis. CDR3 in DNA: TGCGCCAGCAGCTCCTCCCAGGATACGCAGTATTTT. Translated: CASSSSQDTQYF.